This T cell receptor beta chain was sequenced in a study of fetal regulatory T cell absence and autoimmunity. Repertoires were generated with immunoSEQ multiplex PCR, while TCRdb's copy carries only in-frame clones and drops some. The table lists 95,000 to 100,000 clones, about three quarters of them singletons. Germline CDR1 reads SNHLY; CDR2 reads FYNNEI. The CDR3 is 13 amino acids. V lost 4 bases to trimming and J lost 6 bases, with 10 bases between them. The sequenced sample consisted of pancreas tissue. The rearrangement links TRBV2 to TRBJ1-5; a weak D match, TRBD1 (5 bases). The sequence came from a male donor with IPEX syndrome. CDR3 DNA: TGTGCCAGCAGTGCTGAGGGGATTCAGCCCCAGCATTTT. As protein: CASSAEGIQPQHF.